What follows is one TCR beta chain and its context. A much larger clone differs from this one at a single base, so this may be a read error. The data derive from a study of tumor-infiltrating lymphocytes in oesophageal squamous cell carcinoma. Looked up from germline, CDR1 is SGDLS and CDR2 is YYNGEE. CDR3 length equals 15 residues. TCRdb analysed the PCR reads with MiXCR anew, one entry per CDR3 protein. The table includes about 21,000 distinct CDR3 sequences, approximately 40% detected once. What was sequenced was esophageal tumor tissue. The source of this sequence is a male donor with esophageal squamous cell carcinoma. The rearrangement links TRBV9 to TRBJ2-1; 8 bases fit TRBD2. The DNA end lines up better with TRBJ2-7; the J call may be wrong. The CDR3 DNA reads TGTGCCAGCACCCCTCCCGGGAGGGTTTACAATGAGCAGTACTTC. Translating it yields CASTPPGRVYNEQYF.